The 11 T cell receptor beta chains presented below share a single source sample, sequenced in a study of glioma-infiltrating T cells. The iRepertoire nested amplicon-rescue multiplex PCR amplified TCR alpha and beta CDR3s from RNA. MiXCR, applied by TCRdb to the multiplex PCR reads, yields one record per CDR3 protein. This sample has approximately 120,000 distinct CDR3 sequences, with roughly 25% found just once. The specimen sequenced was glioma tissue, nonneoplastic brain tissue, or PBMCs (not recorded which). The receptor source for this set is a human donor with low-grade glioma or glioblastoma, undergoing nonglioma brain surgery, or in good health (not recorded which).

The gene calls are TRBV11-2 and TRBJ2-3, with 12 bases identical to TRBD2. This CDR3 contains 16 residues. J was trimmed by 4 bases and V by 7 bases; bases with no gene match: 9. Germline V gives CDR1 SGHAT, CDR2 FQNNGV. The CDR3 region is CASITGLAGIPDTQYF. The CDR3, as DNA: TGTGCCAGCATCACTGGACTAGCGGGAATCCCAGATACGCAGTATTTT.

This clonotype appeared a few times. Being one base from a much bigger clone, this may be a read error. This sequence joins TRBV7-3 and TRBJ2-5; possible D gene TRBD1, 6 bases. Germline CDR1 reads SGHTA; CDR2 reads FQGTGA. Trimming took off 4 bases at V and 5 bases at J, with 17 bases between the two ends. The length of the CDR3 is 15 residues. The chain's CDR3 is CASSSDLGQGETQYF. DNA for the CDR3: TGTGCCAGCAGCTCCGACCTAGGTCAGGGGGAGACCCAGTACTTC.

In regard to this clonotype: A single base separates this from a much larger clone, so it may be a read error. It is likely a read error, because the conserved phenylalanine at the end of the CDR3 is missing. The V call is TRBV7-6, the J call TRBJ1-2; D unresolved. Germline loops: CDR1 SGHVS, CDR2 FNYEAQ. This CDR3 is built from 14 residues. CDR3 in DNA: TGTGCTAGCAGCCCACTGTACGGGAACTATGGCTACACCTTA. It yields the protein CASSPLYGNYGYTL.

The J gene is TRBJ2-7, the V gene TRBV5-5; 7 bases map to TRBD1. This CDR3 has 15 residues. Germline V gene sequence: CDR1 SGHKS, CDR2 YYEKEE (reference sequence). V lost 4 bases and J lost 3; bases outside the gene matches: 10. CDR3 in DNA: TGTGCCAGCAGCCAATCGGACAGGCGTTACTACGAGCAGTACTTC. Protein sequence: CASSQSDRRYYEQYF.

Of note for this clonotype: It may be a read error: a sequence one base away is much more abundant. V is TRBV3-1 and J is TRBJ1-5, with D possibly being TRBD1 (6 bases). The germline V gene has CDR1 LGHDT and CDR2 YNNKEL (reference sequence). The CDR3 extends over 15 amino acids. The DNA of the CDR3 is TGTGTCAGCAGCCAAGGGGGTGGGCTAAGGCAGCCCCAGCATTTT. This gives the protein CVSSQGGGLRQPQHF.

Of note for this clonotype: A much larger clone lies one base from this, so it may be a read error. CDR3 coding DNA: TGTTCCACCTCTAGTAGCGGGGGGGAGACCCAGTACTTC. Translation gives CSTSSSGGETQYF. This chain connects TRBV28 to TRBJ2-5, with 10 bases fitting TRBD2. There are 13 residues in the CDR3. Germline assignment: CDR1 MDHEN and CDR2 SYDVKM.

To note about this clonotype: Just one base apart from a much larger clone, this may be a read error. J is TRBJ2-1 and V is TRBV27; D is possibly TRBD2 (5 bases). This CDR3 region has 12 residues. Germline V CDR1 and CDR2: MNHEY, SMNVEV (reference sequence). CDR3 in amino acids: CDSSPAGRGQFF. CDR3 in DNA: TGTGACAGCAGTCCGGCGGGTCGCGGGCAGTTCTTC.

The chain links TRBV29-1 to TRBJ2-5; no clear D gene. CDR1 is SQVTM and CDR2 is ANQGSEA in the germline V gene. The V and J ends lost 0 bases and 0 bases respectively, with 11 bases between them. There are 15 residues in the CDR3. Here the CDR3 DNA reads TGCAGCGTTGAAGACAGGACCATGTACCAAGAGACCCAGTACTTC. Translating gives CSVEDRTMYQETQYF.

This clonotype was counted many times. The chain couples TRBV7-6 to TRBJ1-4; D is uncertain. Trimming removed 3 bases from V and 8 bases from J, with 16 bases in between. The CDR3 is 15 residues long. CDR1 and CDR2 (germline): SGHVS, FNYEAQ. The DNA of the CDR3 is TGTGCCAGCAGCTTGTGGTCAACCTCGAAGGAAAAACTGTTTTTT. It translates to CASSLWSTSKEKLFF.

There are many counts of this clonotype. This chain links TRBV3-1 with TRBJ1-1; D call uncertain. The ends were cut back, 1 base at V and 2 bases at J, with 8 bases in the middle. CDR1 is LGHDT and CDR2 is YNNKEL in the germline V gene (reference sequence). This CDR3 has 14 amino acids. CDR3 sequence: CASSQGQLNTEAFF. The CDR3 DNA reads as TGTGCCAGCAGCCAAGGGCAGCTCAACACTGAAGCTTTCTTT.

The CDR3 loop reads CASGLLASGFGSDTQYF. The CDR3 DNA is TGTGCTAGTGGTTTGTTGGCTAGCGGCTTTGGGTCAGATACGCAGTATTTT. V is TRBV12-5 and J is TRBJ2-3, with 7 bases lining up with TRBD2. CDR3 length: 17 amino acids. With 2 bases clipped from V and 4 bases from J, the junction kept 12 bases outside the gene matches. Germline loops: CDR1 LGHNT, CDR2 FRNRAP. Together with reference TRBV12-5 and TRBJ2-3, the CDR3 gives the full variable domain: DARVTQTPRHKVTEMGQEVTMRCQPILGHNTVFWYRQTMMQGLELLAYFRNRAPLDDSGMPKDRFSAEMPDATLATLKIQPSEPRDSAVYFCASGLLASGFGSDTQYFGPGTRLTVL.